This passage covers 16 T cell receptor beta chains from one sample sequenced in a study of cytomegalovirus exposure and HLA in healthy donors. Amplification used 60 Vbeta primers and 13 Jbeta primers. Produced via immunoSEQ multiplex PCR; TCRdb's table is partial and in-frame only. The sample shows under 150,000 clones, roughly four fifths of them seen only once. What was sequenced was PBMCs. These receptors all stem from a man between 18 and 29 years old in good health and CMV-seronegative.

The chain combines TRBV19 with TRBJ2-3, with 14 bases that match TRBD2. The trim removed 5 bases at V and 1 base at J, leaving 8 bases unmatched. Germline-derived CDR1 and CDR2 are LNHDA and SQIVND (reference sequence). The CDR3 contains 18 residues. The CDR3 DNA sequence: TGTGCCAGTAGTCCTGGACTAGCGGGGGGCCCCGGCACAGATACGCAGTATTTT. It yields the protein CASSPGLAGGPGTDTQYF. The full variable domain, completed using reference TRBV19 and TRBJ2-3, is DGGITQSPKYLFRKEGQNVTLSCEQNLNHDAMYWYRQDPGQGLRLIYYSQIVNDFQKGDIAEGYSVSREKKESFPLTVTSAQKNPTAFYLCASSPGLAGGPGTDTQYFGPGTRLTVL.

CDR3 in amino acids: CASSPQRVGGTDTQYF. In DNA, the CDR3 is TGTGCCAGCAGCCCCCAGCGGGTGGGGGGCACAGATACGCAGTATTTT. The chain links TRBV7-2 to TRBJ2-3; D may be TRBD2 (6 bases). The CDR3 is made up of 16 amino acids. V lost 5 bases and J 1 base, leaving 16 bases between the germline ends. Germline CDR1 reads SGHTA; CDR2 reads FQGNSA.

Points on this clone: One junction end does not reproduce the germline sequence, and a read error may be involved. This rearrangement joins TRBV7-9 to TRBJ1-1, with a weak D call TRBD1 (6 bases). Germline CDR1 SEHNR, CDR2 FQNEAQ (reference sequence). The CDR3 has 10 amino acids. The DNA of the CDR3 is TGTGCCGTACATCACAGGGCTATTGTCTTT. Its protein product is CAVHHRAIVF.

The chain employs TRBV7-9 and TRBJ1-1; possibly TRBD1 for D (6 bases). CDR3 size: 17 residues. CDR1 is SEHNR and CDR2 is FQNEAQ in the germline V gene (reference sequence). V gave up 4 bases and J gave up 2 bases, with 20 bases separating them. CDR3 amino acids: CASSSLDRDLLNTEAFF. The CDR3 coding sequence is TGTGCCAGCAGCTCCCTGGACAGAGACCTACTTAACACTGAAGCTTTCTTT.

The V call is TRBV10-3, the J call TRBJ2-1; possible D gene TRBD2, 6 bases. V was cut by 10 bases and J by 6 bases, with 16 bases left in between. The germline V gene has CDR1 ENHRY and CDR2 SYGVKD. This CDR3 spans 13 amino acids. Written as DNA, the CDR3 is TGTGCCACGCAGGGTAGCGGAAGCAATGAGCAGTTCTTC. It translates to CATQGSGSNEQFF.

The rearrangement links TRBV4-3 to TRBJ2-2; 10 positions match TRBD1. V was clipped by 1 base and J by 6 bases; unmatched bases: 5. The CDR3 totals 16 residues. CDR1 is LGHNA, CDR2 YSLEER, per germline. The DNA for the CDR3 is TGCGCCAGCAGCCAAGGGACAGGGGGTATAGCCGGGGAGCTGTTTTTT. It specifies CASSQGTGGIAGELFF.

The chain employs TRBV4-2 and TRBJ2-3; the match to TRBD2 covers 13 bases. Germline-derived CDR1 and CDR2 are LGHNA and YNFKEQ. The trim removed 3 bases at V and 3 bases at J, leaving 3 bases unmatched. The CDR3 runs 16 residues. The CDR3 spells CASSQELAGGTDTQYF. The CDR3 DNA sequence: TGTGCCAGCAGCCAGGAACTAGCGGGGGGGACAGATACGCAGTATTTT.

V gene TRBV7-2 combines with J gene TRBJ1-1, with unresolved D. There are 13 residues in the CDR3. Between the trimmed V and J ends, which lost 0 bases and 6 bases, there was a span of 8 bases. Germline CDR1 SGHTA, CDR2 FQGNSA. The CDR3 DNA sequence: TGTGCCAGCAGCTTAGCGCCAACAGCTGAAGCTTTCTTT. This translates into CASSLAPTAEAFF.

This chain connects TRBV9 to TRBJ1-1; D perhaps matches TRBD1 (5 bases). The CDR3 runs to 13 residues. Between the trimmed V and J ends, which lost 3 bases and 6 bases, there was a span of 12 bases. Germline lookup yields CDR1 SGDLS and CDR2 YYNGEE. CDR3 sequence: CASSEGVFAEAFF. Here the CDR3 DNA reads TGTGCCAGCAGCGAAGGGGTTTTTGCTGAAGCTTTCTTT.

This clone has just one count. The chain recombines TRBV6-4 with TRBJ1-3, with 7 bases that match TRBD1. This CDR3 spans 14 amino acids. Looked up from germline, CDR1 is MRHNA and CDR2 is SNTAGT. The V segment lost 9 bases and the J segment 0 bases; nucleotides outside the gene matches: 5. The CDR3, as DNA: TGTGCCAGAGAAACAGGGGACTCTGGAAACACCATATATTTT. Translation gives CARETGDSGNTIYF.

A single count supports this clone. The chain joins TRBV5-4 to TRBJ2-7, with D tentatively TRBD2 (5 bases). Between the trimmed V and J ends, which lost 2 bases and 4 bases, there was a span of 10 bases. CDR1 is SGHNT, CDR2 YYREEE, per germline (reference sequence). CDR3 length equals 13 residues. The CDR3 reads CASSLGREYEQYF. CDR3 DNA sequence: TGTGCCAGCAGCTTAGGTAGGGAGTACGAGCAGTACTTC.

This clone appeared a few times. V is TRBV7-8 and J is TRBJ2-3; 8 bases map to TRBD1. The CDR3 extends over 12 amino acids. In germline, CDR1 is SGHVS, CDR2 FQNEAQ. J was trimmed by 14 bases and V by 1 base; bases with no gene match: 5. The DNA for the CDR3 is TGTGCCAGCAGCTTAGTGCGGACAGGGCTGTATTTT. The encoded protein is CASSLVRTGLYF.

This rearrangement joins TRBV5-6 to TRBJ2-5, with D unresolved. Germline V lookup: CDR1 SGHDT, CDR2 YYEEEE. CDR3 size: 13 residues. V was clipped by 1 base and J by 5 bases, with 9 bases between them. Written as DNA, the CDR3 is TGTGCCAGCAGCTTGTCTCCTGGCGAGACCCAGTACTTC. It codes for CASSLSPGETQYF.

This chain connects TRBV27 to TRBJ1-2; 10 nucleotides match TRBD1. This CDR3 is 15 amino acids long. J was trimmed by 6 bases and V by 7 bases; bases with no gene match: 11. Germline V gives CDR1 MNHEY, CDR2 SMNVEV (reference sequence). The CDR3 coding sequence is TGTGCCAGCACCTCAGCTGGGACAGGGGTCAATGGCTACACCTTC. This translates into CASTSAGTGVNGYTF.

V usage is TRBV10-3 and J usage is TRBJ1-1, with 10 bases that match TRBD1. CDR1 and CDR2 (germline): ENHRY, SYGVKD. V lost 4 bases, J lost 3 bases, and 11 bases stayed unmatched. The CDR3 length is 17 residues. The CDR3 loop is CAISGWGDRGLHTEAFF. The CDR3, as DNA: TGTGCCATCAGTGGTTGGGGGGACAGGGGCCTTCACACTGAAGCTTTCTTT.

The CDR3 DNA follows: TGTGCCAGCAGCGCACCGACCGGGACAGGGGATGGTTCACCCCTCCACTTT. Translation gives CASSAPTGTGDGSPLHF. The chain is built from TRBV7-9 and TRBJ1-6, with 10 bases matching TRBD1. The CDR3 length is 17 residues. Per the germline V gene, CDR1 is SEHNR and CDR2 is FQNEAQ (reference sequence). V lost 5 bases to trimming and J lost 9 bases; unmatched junction nucleotides: 13.